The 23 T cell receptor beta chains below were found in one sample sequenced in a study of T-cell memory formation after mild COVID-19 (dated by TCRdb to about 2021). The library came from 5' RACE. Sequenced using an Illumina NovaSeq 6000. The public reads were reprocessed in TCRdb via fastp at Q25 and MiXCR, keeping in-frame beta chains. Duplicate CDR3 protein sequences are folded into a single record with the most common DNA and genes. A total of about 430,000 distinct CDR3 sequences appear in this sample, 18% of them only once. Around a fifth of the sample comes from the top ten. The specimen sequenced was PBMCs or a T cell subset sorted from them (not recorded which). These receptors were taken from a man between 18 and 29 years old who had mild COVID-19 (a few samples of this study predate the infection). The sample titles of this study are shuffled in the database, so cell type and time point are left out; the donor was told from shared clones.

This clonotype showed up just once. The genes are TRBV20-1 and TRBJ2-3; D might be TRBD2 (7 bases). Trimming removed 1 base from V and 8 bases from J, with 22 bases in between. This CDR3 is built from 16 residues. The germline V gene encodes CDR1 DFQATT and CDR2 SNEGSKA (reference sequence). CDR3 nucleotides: TGCAGTGCTAGAGTTGTGGGGGGGCCCTCCCAGGGTACGCAGTATTTT. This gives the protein CSARVVGGPSQGTQYF.

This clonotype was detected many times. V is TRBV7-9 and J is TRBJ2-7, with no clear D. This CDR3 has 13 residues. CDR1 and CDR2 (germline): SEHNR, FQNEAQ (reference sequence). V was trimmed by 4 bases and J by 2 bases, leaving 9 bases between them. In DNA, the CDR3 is TGTGCCAGCAGCTCTGGACGGGCCTACGAGCAGTACTTC. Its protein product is CASSSGRAYEQYF.

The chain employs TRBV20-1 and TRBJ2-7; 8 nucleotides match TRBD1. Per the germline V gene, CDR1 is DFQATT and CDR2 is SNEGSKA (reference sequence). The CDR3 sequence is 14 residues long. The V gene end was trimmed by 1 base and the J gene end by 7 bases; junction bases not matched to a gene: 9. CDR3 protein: CSARGQGATREQYV. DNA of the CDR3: TGCAGTGCTAGAGGGCAGGGGGCAACTCGGGAGCAGTACGTC.

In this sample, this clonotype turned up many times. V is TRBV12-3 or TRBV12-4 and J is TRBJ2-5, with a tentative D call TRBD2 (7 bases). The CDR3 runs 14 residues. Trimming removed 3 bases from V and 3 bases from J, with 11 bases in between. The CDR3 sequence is CASSLEGGEETQYF. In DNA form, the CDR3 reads TGTGCCAGCAGTTTGGAAGGGGGGGAAGAGACCCAGTACTTC.

The CDR3 DNA reads as TGTGCCAGCAGCGCGTTCCTAGGGGAGGAGGCTGGGGAGCTGTTTTTT. It is translated as CASSAFLGEEAGELFF. The chain uses TRBV9 and TRBJ2-2; a weak D match, TRBD2 (6 bases). The germline CDR1 and CDR2 sequences are SGDLS and YYNGEE. This CDR3 region has 16 residues. Trimming took off 3 bases at V and 8 bases at J, with 20 bases between the two ends. Using reference TRBV9 and TRBJ2-2 for the parts outside the CDR3, the full variable domain is DSGVTQTPKHLITATGQRVTLRCSPRSGDLSVYWYQQSLDQGLQFLIQYYNGEERAKGNILERFSAQQFPDLHSELNLSSLELGDSALYFCASSAFLGEEAGELFFGEGSRLTVL.

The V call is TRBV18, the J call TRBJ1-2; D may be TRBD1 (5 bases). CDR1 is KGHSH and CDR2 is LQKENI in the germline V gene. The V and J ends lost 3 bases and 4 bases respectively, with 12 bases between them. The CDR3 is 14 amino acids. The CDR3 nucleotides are TGTGCCAGCTCACCGAGGGACGGAGGCTATGGCTACACCTTC. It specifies CASSPRDGGYGYTF.

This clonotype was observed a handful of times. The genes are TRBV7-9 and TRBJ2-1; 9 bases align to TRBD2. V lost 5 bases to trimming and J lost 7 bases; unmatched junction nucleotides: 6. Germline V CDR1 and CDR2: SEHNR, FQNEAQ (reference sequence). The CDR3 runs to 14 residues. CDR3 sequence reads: CASSLWAGGNEQFF. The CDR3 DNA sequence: TGTGCCAGCAGCCTTTGGGCGGGGGGGAATGAGCAGTTCTTC.

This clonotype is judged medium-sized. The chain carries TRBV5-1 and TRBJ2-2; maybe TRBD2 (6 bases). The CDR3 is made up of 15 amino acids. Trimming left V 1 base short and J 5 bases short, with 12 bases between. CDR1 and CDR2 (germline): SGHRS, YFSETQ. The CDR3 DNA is TGCGCCAGCAGCTTGCTGGCTAGCGAGACCGGGGAGCTGTTTTTT. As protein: CASSLLASETGELFF.

DNA for the CDR3: TGTGCCAGCCGGGAGACCGTGGGCGGCTACACCTTC. Protein sequence: CASRETVGGYTF. This rearrangement joins TRBV6-1 to TRBJ1-2; D unresolved. CDR1 is MNHNS, CDR2 SASEGT, per germline. V was cut by 8 bases and J by 8 bases, with 15 bases left in between. This CDR3 is built from 12 residues.

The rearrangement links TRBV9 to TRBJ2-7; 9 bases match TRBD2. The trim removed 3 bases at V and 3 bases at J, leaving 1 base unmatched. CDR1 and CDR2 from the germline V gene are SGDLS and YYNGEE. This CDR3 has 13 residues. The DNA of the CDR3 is TGTGCCAGCAGCGCAGCGGGGGGCTACGAGCAGTACTTC. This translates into CASSAAGGYEQYF.

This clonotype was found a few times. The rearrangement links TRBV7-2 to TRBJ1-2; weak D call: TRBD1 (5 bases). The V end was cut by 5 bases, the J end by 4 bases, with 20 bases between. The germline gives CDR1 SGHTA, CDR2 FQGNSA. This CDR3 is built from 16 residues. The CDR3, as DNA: TGTGCCAGCAGCCCCCACAGGCGCAGGGACCCCTATGGCTACACCTTC. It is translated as CASSPHRRRDPYGYTF.

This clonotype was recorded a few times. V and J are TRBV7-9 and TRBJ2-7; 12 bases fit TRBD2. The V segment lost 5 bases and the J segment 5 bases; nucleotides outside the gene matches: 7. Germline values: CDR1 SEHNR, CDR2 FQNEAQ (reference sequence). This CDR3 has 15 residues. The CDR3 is CASSPGLAGRNEQYF. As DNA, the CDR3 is TGTGCCAGCAGCCCAGGACTAGCGGGGAGAAACGAGCAGTACTTC. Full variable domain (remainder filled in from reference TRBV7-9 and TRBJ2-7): DTGVSQNPRHKITKRGQNVTFRCDPISEHNRLYWYRQTLGQGPEFLTYFQNEAQLEKSRLLSDRFSAERPKGSFSTLEIQRTEQGDSAMYLCASSPGLAGRNEQYFGPGTRLTVT.

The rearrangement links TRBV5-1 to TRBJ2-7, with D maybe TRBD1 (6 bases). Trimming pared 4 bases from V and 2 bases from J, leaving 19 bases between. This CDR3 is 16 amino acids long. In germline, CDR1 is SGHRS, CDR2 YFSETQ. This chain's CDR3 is CASSRSTGLLAYEQYF. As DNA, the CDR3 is TGCGCCAGCAGCAGGTCTACAGGGTTGCTGGCCTACGAGCAGTACTTC.

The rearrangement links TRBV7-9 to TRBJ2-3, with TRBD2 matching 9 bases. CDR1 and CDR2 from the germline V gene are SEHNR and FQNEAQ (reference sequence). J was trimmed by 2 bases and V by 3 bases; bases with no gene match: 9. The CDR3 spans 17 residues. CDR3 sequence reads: CASSFGGAGGPTDTQYF. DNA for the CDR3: TGTGCCAGCAGCTTTGGTGGCGCGGGGGGGCCCACAGATACGCAGTATTTT.

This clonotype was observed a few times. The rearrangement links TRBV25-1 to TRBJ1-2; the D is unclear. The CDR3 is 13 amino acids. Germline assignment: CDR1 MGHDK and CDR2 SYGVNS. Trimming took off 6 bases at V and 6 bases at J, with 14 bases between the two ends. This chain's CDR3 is CASRVSGADGYTF. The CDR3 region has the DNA TGTGCCAGCAGGGTGAGCGGAGCCGATGGCTACACCTTC.

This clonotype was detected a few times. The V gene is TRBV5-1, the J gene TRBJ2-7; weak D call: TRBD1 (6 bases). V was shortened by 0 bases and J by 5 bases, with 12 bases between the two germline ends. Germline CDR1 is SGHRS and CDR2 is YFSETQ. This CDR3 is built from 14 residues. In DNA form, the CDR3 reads TGCGCCAGCAGCTTGGACAGGGAATTGGACGAGCAGTACTTC. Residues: CASSLDRELDEQYF. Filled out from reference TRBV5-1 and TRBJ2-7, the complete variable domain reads KAGVTQTPRYLIKTRGQQVTLSCSPISGHRSVSWYQQTPGQGLQFLFEYFSETQRNKGNFPGRFSGRQFSNSRSEMNVSTLELGDSALYLCASSLDRELDEQYFGPGTRLTVT.

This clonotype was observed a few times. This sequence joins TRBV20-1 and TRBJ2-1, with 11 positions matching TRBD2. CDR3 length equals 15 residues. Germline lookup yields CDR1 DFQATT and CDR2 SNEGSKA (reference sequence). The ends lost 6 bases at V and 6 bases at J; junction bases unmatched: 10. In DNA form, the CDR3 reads TGCAGTGCCTTACTAGCGGGGGCCCTCCGCAATGAGCAGTTCTTC. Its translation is CSALLAGALRNEQFF.

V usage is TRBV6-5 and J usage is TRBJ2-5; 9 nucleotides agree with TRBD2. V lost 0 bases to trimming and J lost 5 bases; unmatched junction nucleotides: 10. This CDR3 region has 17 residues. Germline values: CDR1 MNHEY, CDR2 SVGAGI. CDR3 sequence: CASSYSPGLAGLETQYF. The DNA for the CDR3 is TGTGCCAGCAGTTACTCCCCGGGGCTAGCGGGGTTGGAGACCCAGTACTTC.

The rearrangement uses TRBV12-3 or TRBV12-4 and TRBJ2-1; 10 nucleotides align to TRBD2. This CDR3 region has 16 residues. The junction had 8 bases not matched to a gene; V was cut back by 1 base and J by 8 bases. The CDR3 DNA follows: TGTGCCAGCAGTTTAGAAATTAGCGGGGGGCGGGATGAGCAGTTCTTC. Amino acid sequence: CASSLEISGGRDEQFF.

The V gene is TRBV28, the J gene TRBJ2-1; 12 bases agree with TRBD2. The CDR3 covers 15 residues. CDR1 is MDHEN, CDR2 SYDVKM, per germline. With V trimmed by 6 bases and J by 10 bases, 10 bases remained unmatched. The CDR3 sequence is CASSRPSGGAREQFF. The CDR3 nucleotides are TGTGCCAGCAGCCGTCCTAGCGGGGGGGCCAGGGAGCAGTTCTTC.

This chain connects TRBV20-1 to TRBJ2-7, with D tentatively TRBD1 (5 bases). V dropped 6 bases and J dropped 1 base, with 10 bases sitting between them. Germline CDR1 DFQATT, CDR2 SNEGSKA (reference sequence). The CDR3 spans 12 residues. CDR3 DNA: TGCAGTGCCCGAAGGGGATCCTACGAGCAGTACTTC. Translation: CSARRGSYEQYF.

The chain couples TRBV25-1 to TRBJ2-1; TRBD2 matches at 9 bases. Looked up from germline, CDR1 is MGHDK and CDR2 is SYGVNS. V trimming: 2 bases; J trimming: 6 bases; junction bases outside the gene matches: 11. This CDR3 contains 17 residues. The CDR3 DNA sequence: TGTGCCAGCAGTGAAGCGGGGGGGGCGAAAGGGACCAATGAGCAGTTCTTC. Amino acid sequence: CASSEAGGAKGTNEQFF.

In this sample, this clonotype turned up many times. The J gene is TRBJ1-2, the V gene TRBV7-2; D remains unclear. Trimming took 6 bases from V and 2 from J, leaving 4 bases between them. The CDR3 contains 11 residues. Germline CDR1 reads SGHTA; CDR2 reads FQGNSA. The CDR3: CASRRNYGYTF. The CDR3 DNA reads TGTGCCAGCAGAAGAAACTATGGCTACACCTTC.